The entry below gives a single TCR beta chain sequence along with its context. The sample is drawn from a study of blood T cell repertoires in COVID-19. Study context: Donors in the United States, Italy and Spain gave samples during acute or convalescent COVID-19. Sample material is recorded as cDNA or gDNA derived from T cells, B-cell-depleted T cells, or PBMCs.

The CDR3 is made up of 15 amino acids. The V and J ends lost 6 bases and 0 bases respectively, with 12 bases between them. From germline, CDR1 is SNHLY and CDR2 FYNNEI. Authors' processing steps: Amplified reference gene primers provided the basis for estimating nucleated cell counts. Here immunoSEQ multiplex PCR was the method, and the copy in TCRdb shows in-frame clones only, minus some. That table is the source of V, J and clone size, and D and trimming were worked out from the DNA. The sample has about 210,000 clones, around 82% seen once. This clonotype was obtained from a woman aged 40 to 50 with acute or convalescent COVID-19. V usage is TRBV2 and J usage is TRBJ2-1; D remains unclear. The sequenced sample was peripheral blood. The CDR3 DNA reads as TGTGCCAGCAGCCTACGAGATCCCTCCTACAATGAGCAGTTCTTC. This sequence encodes CASSLRDPSYNEQFF.